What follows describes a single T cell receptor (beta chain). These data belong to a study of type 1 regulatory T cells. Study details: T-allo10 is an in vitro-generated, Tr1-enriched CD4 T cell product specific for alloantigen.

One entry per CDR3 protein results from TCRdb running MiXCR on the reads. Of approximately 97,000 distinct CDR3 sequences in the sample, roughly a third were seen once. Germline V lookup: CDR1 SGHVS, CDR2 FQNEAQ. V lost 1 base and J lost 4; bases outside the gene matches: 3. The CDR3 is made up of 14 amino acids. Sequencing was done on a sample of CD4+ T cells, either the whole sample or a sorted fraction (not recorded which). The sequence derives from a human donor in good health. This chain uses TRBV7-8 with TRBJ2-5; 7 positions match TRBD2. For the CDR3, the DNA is TGTGCCAGCAGCTTAGTGGTAGCGGGAGAGACCCAGTACTTC. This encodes CASSLVVAGETQYF.